This T cell receptor (beta chain) derives from a study of blood T cell repertoires in COVID-19. Study as a whole: From T cells, B-cell-depleted T cells, or PBMCs came the material, which was cDNA or gDNA.

Sequenced by immunoSEQ multiplex PCR; TCRdb stores in-frame clones only, minus some. Of hundreds of thousands of clones in the sample, around 89% are singletons; the top ten hold roughly 5%. Germline trimming cut 5 bases from V and 2 bases from J; bases unmatched to any gene: 6. CDR3 size: 16 residues. Germline V gene sequence: CDR1 SSHAT, CDR2 FNYEAQ (reference sequence). The sequenced sample consisted of peripheral blood. This clonotype was obtained from a man aged 35-49 years with acute or convalescent COVID-19. This sequence joins TRBV7-7 and TRBJ2-7; 13 bases align to TRBD2. CDR3 nucleotide sequence: TGTGCCAGCAGCCCCGGGACTAGCGGGGCGCCCTACGAGCAGTACTTC. Translation gives CASSPGTSGAPYEQYF.